These 16 T cell receptor beta chains were sequenced from one sample in a study of spatial heterogeneity in lung cancer. Study-wide results and limits: Tumor mutation counts were tracked by expanded intratumoral alpha and beta TCR counts.

Noted time point: sample taken at primary tumor resection. These TCRs' antigens remain unknown. TCRdb reanalysed the 5' RACE reads using MiXCR and keeps one entry per CDR3 protein. The table records about 27,000 distinct CDR3 sequences, about 7.1% of them present only once. Source: lung tumor tissue, taken at surgery. The receptors were sampled from a male donor with early-stage non-small cell lung cancer.

There are many counts of this clonotype. V gene TRBV6-5 combines with J gene TRBJ2-5; weak D call: TRBD1 (5 bases). The CDR3 covers 18 residues. CDR1 and CDR2 (germline): MNHEY, SVGAGI. V was shortened by 2 bases and J by 5 bases, with 24 bases between the two germline ends. The CDR3, as DNA: TGTGCCAGCAGTTACGGTTTAGGGGTTAGTCGAAAATCGGAGACCCAGTACTTC. Its protein is CASSYGLGVSRKSETQYF.

This clonotype came up many times. DNA for the CDR3: TGTGCCAGCAGTTTGACTAGCAATGAGCAGTTCTTC. It codes for CASSLTSNEQFF. The chain uses TRBV28 and TRBJ2-1; D possibly corresponds to TRBD2 (6 bases). The germline CDR1 and CDR2 sequences are MDHEN and SYDVKM. V lost 3 bases, J lost 6 bases, and 6 bases lay in between. This CDR3 is built from 12 residues.

This clonotype was detected many times. The V gene is TRBV20-1, the J gene TRBJ1-3; TRBD1 is a possible D gene (6 bases). V dropped 5 bases and J dropped 0 bases, with 11 bases sitting between them. Per germline, CDR1 DFQATT and CDR2 SNEGSKA (reference sequence). CDR3 length equals 14 residues. The CDR3 nucleotides are TGCAGTGCTGAAGACAGGAACTCTGGAAACACCATATATTTT. It translates to CSAEDRNSGNTIYF.

The chain uses TRBV18 and TRBJ1-5, with 8 bases identical to TRBD1. The germline V gene encodes CDR1 KGHSH and CDR2 LQKENI. Trimming cost V 2 bases and J 0 bases; bases outside gene matches: 9. The CDR3 has 18 amino acids. This chain's CDR3 is CASSPGRDRYNSNQPQHF. CDR3 bases: TGTGCCAGCTCACCAGGCCGGGACAGGTATAATAGCAATCAGCCCCAGCATTTT.

This clonotype was observed many times. J is TRBJ1-2 and V is TRBV5-4, with D maybe TRBD1 (6 bases). CDR3 size: 13 residues. Trimming stripped 2 bases from V and 3 bases from J, with 8 bases between. Germline-derived CDR1 and CDR2 are SGHNT and YYREEE (reference sequence). The CDR3 region is CASSLRQDYGYTF. CDR3 nucleotides: TGTGCCAGCAGCTTACGACAGGACTATGGCTACACCTTC.

This sequence joins TRBV6-6 and TRBJ2-3; 8 bases are shared with TRBD2. In germline, CDR1 is MNHNY, CDR2 SVGAGI (reference sequence). The CDR3 extends over 14 amino acids. V lost 4 bases to trimming and J lost 4 bases; unmatched junction nucleotides: 4. CDR3 residues: CASSSGGRADTQYF. The CDR3 nucleotides are TGTGCCAGCAGTTCGGGGGGGCGAGCAGATACGCAGTATTTT.

This clonotype was observed many times. The V and J genes are TRBV7-9 and TRBJ2-1; D possibly uses TRBD1 or TRBD2 (5 bases each). The germline CDR1 and CDR2 sequences are SEHNR and FQNEAQ (reference sequence). The CDR3 totals 16 residues. V lost 0 bases and J 3 bases, leaving 12 bases between the germline ends. CDR3 amino acids: CASSLAWGTSYNEQFF. The CDR3 coding sequence is TGTGCCAGCAGCTTAGCTTGGGGGACCAGCTACAATGAGCAGTTCTTC.

This clonotype was counted at least ten times. This rearrangement joins TRBV2 to TRBJ2-2, with 8 bases aligning to TRBD1. With V trimmed by 7 bases and J by 15 bases, 4 bases remained unmatched. Germline CDR1 SNHLY, CDR2 FYNNEI. The CDR3 consists of 10 residues. CDR3 residues: CASMDRVMFF. The DNA for the CDR3 is TGTGCCAGCATGGACAGGGTGATGTTTTTT.

This clonotype was counted at least ten times. The chain links TRBV5-1 to TRBJ1-1; no clear D gene. Germline assignment: CDR1 SGHRS and CDR2 YFSETQ. V was cut by 6 bases and J by 0 bases, with 12 bases left in between. The CDR3 has 14 residues. The CDR3 is CASTQGSVNTEAFF. CDR3 coding DNA: TGCGCCAGCACCCAAGGATCAGTGAACACTGAAGCTTTCTTT.

This clonotype occurred many times. This chain joins TRBV27 and TRBJ2-5; TRBD2 is a possible D gene (6 bases). CDR3 length equals 13 residues. Germline V gene sequence: CDR1 MNHEY, CDR2 SMNVEV (reference sequence). V was shortened by 6 bases and J by 7 bases, with 15 bases between the two germline ends. The CDR3 is CASSRNAGLTQYF. The DNA of the CDR3 is TGTGCCAGCAGCCGAAATGCGGGGCTGACCCAGTACTTC.

The chain combines TRBV12-3 or TRBV12-4 with TRBJ2-5; 8 bases line up with TRBD2. This CDR3 has 14 amino acids. With 4 bases clipped from V and 7 bases from J, the junction kept 8 bases outside the gene matches. This chain's CDR3 is CASSWTSPVGTQYF. Here the CDR3 DNA reads TGTGCCAGCAGTTGGACTAGCCCGGTGGGGACCCAGTACTTC.

This clonotype was seen at least ten times. The genes are TRBV15 and TRBJ2-1; 9 bases agree with TRBD2. V gave up 1 base and J gave up 0 bases; unmatched junction bases: 10. The CDR3 has 19 amino acids. The germline V gene encodes CDR1 LNHNV and CDR2 YYDKDF (reference sequence). This CDR3 reads CATSRVVPTRGGSYNEQFF. CDR3 in DNA: TGTGCCACCAGCAGAGTAGTCCCGACGCGGGGGGGCTCCTACAATGAGCAGTTCTTC. Complete variable domain (other parts from reference TRBV15 and TRBJ2-1): DAMVIQNPRYQVTQFGKPVTLSCSQTLNHNVMYWYQQKSSQAPKLLFHYYDKDFNNEADTPDNFQSRRPNTSFCFLDIRSPGLGDTAMYLCATSRVVPTRGGSYNEQFFGPGTRLTVL.

This clonotype was seen a handful of times. This chain links TRBV3-1 with TRBJ1-1, with D unclear. CDR1 is LGHDT, CDR2 YNNKEL, per germline (reference sequence). The CDR3 extends over 13 amino acids. V lost 3 bases to trimming and J lost 5 bases, with 10 bases between them. In DNA, the CDR3 is TGTGCCAGCAGCCACGAAGGGCGTACTGAAGCTTTCTTT. Amino acids: CASSHEGRTEAFF.

Many counts were recorded for this clonotype. The chain links TRBV28 to TRBJ2-7; TRBD2 agrees at 10 bases. J lost 2 bases, V lost 7 bases, and 11 bases had no gene match. The length of the CDR3 is 16 residues. Looked up from germline, CDR1 is MDHEN and CDR2 is SYDVKM. CDR3: CASTTRRLAGPYEQYF. The DNA for the CDR3 is TGTGCCAGCACCACTAGGCGACTAGCGGGTCCCTACGAGCAGTACTTC.

This clonotype appeared many times. The chain combines TRBV4-3 with TRBJ2-3; D call uncertain. The CDR3 loop spans 14 amino acids. Trimming removed 1 base from V and 2 bases from J, with 7 bases in between. CDR1 is LGHNA and CDR2 is YSLEER in the germline V gene. The CDR3 loop reads CASSQGRPTDTQYF. Here the CDR3 DNA reads TGCGCCAGCAGCCAAGGACGACCCACAGATACGCAGTATTTT.

Relative to its sample, this clonotype is medium-sized (0.01 to 0.1%). The chain is built from TRBV4-3 and TRBJ2-5; D not certain. The CDR3 is 13 amino acids. Per germline, CDR1 LGHNA and CDR2 YSLEER. V was trimmed by 5 bases and J by 1 base, leaving 8 bases between them. In DNA, the CDR3 is TGCGCCAGCAGCTCACATCCCCAAGAGACCCAGTACTTC. It codes for CASSSHPQETQYF.